Here is one T cell receptor beta chain with its context. Using RNA template, CDR3s of TCR alpha and beta were amplified with iRepertoire arm-PCR. TCRdb recomputed calls from the multiplex PCR reads with MiXCR, one row per CDR3 protein. The table lists about 130,000 distinct CDR3 sequences, under 25% of them singletons. The sample originates from a study of glioma-infiltrating T cells. Trimming left V 0 bases short and J 5 bases short, with 9 bases between. The CDR3 sequence is 14 residues long. Germline V gene sequence: CDR1 SGHRS, CDR2 YFSETQ. Sequenced material: glioma tissue, nonneoplastic brain tissue, or PBMCs (not recorded which). The chain joins TRBV5-1 to TRBJ2-1; D not resolved. The receptor's source is a human donor with low-grade glioma or glioblastoma, undergoing nonglioma brain surgery, or in good health (not recorded which). The CDR3 DNA follows: TGCGCCAGCAGCTTGGGGGCTGCTGACAATGAGCAGTTCTTC. Translating gives CASSLGAADNEQFF.